This T cell receptor beta chain stems from a study of identical twins. TCRdb reanalysed the 5' RACE reads using MiXCR and keeps one entry per CDR3 protein. The sample contains 350,000 to 400,000 distinct CDR3 sequences, 9% to 10% of which appear only once. The CDR3 has 17 residues. In germline, CDR1 is SGHDT, CDR2 YYEEEE. Trimming took 3 bases from V and 3 from J; bases not matched to a gene: 10. Input material: naive T cells sorted from blood. This rearrangement joins TRBV5-6 to TRBJ2-1; 9 positions match TRBD2. The origin of this receptor is a woman aged 45-59 years in good health. The CDR3 DNA is TGTGCCAGCAGCTATCTAATAGCGGGAGTGAGCTACAATGAGCAGTTCTTC. Amino acid sequence: CASSYLIAGVSYNEQFF.